A single sample is the source of the 20 T cell receptor beta chains below, sequenced in a study of cytomegalovirus exposure and HLA in healthy donors. The PCR ran on 60 Vbeta and 13 Jbeta primers. The data were produced by immunoSEQ multiplex PCR, yet TCRdb's version contains in-frame clones alone and is incomplete. The profile shows around 210,000 clones, around 80% of them singletons. Sequenced input: PBMCs. The receptors shown here come from a boy between 10 and 17 years old in good health and CMV-seronegative.

This chain connects TRBV30 to TRBJ1-5; the D is unclear. The germline CDR1 and CDR2 sequences are GTSNPN and SVGIG (reference sequence). V gave up 2 bases and J gave up 7 bases, with 12 bases separating them. The CDR3 consists of 13 residues. The chain's CDR3 is CAWSILGGQPQHF. The DNA of the CDR3 is TGTGCCTGGAGTATCTTAGGAGGGCAGCCCCAGCATTTT.

The chain is built from TRBV4-1 and TRBJ1-5; D is unresolved. The V end was cut by 1 base, the J end by 6 bases, with 10 bases between. Germline V gives CDR1 MGHRA, CDR2 YSYEKL. This CDR3 has 14 amino acids. The chain's CDR3 is CASSQVGGRQPQHF. CDR3 nucleotides: TGCGCCAGCAGCCAAGTGGGAGGGCGTCAGCCCCAGCATTTT.

This chain connects TRBV18 to TRBJ2-1; 9 nucleotides agree with TRBD1. The CDR3 covers 15 residues. The trim removed 6 bases at V and 6 bases at J, leaving 9 bases unmatched. CDR1 KGHSH and CDR2 LQKENI come from the germline V gene. In DNA form, the CDR3 reads TGTGCCAGCTCCCCTGGGGACAGGGCGCGCAATGAGCAGTTCTTC. Residues: CASSPGDRARNEQFF. The whole variable domain, remainder taken from reference TRBV18 and TRBJ2-1, is NAGVMQNPRHLVRRRGQEARLRCSPMKGHSHVYWYRQLPEEGLKFMVYLQKENIIDESGMPKERFSAEFPKEGPSILRIQQVVRGDSAAYFCASSPGDRARNEQFFGPGTRLTVL.

The rearrangement uses TRBV10-3 and TRBJ1-1; TRBD1 matches 9 bases. The CDR3 length is 16 residues. The germline V gene has CDR1 ENHRY and CDR2 SYGVKD. V gave up 7 bases and J gave up 4 bases; unmatched junction bases: 13. In DNA form, the CDR3 reads TGTGCCATCACCGAAGCTCCGGGACAGGGACGCACTGAAGCTTTCTTT. The encoded protein is CAITEAPGQGRTEAFF.

A remark on this clone: The sample carries other DNA sequences with the same CDR3. This CDR3 is CASSLDRGRDQPQHF. CDR3 coding DNA: TGCGCCAGCAGCCTGGACAGGGGGCGCGATCAGCCCCAGCATTTT. V usage is TRBV5-1 and J usage is TRBJ1-5, with 11 nucleotides matching TRBD1. With 4 bases clipped from V and 5 bases from J, the junction kept 5 bases outside the gene matches. The germline V gene encodes CDR1 SGHRS and CDR2 YFSETQ. This CDR3 contains 15 residues.

The chain employs TRBV4-1 and TRBJ1-2, with 10 bases aligning to TRBD1. The CDR3 runs 14 residues. CDR1 and CDR2 (germline): MGHRA, YSYEKL. J was trimmed by 5 bases and V by 3 bases; bases with no gene match: 3. The CDR3 region is CASSQTGGWYGYTF. CDR3 sequence (DNA): TGCGCCAGCAGCCAGACAGGGGGCTGGTATGGCTACACCTTC.

Remarks on this clone: An end of the junction differs from the germline gene, which may be a read error. The rearrangement uses TRBV29-1 and TRBJ2-1, with no clear D. The CDR3 sequence is 13 residues long. Per the germline V gene, CDR1 is SQVTM and CDR2 is ANQGSEA. The CDR3, as DNA: TGCAGCGTTGAAGTACTGGTCTACAATGAGCGGTTCTTC. Amino acid sequence: CSVEVLVYNERFF.

The chain recombines TRBV6-1 with TRBJ2-7, with a tentative D call TRBD2 (6 bases). In germline, CDR1 is MNHNS, CDR2 SASEGT. The ends were cut back, 6 bases at V and 6 bases at J, with 15 bases in the middle. The CDR3 length is 13 residues. This chain's CDR3 is CASREAGSGEQYF. Written as DNA, the CDR3 is TGTGCCAGCAGGGAGGCGGGGTCAGGCGAGCAGTACTTC.

The chain joins TRBV5-1 to TRBJ2-6, with a possible D match to TRBD1 (6 bases). Germline lookup yields CDR1 SGHRS and CDR2 YFSETQ. The CDR3 loop spans 15 amino acids. V was clipped by 1 base and J by 4 bases, with 9 bases between them. The chain's CDR3 is CASSLKGEGANVLTF. The CDR3 nucleotides are TGCGCCAGCAGCTTGAAGGGGGAGGGGGCCAACGTCCTGACTTTC.

This chain uses TRBV30 with TRBJ2-1; 7 bases map to TRBD2. V dropped 3 bases and J dropped 5; count of bases not matched to a gene: 7. Germline lookup yields CDR1 GTSNPN and CDR2 SVGIG (reference sequence). This CDR3 comprises 14 residues. This CDR3 reads CAWSRLAANNEQFF. The CDR3 coding sequence is TGTGCCTGGAGCCGGCTAGCGGCTAACAATGAGCAGTTCTTC. The full variable domain, with the rest looked up from reference TRBV30 and TRBJ2-1, is SQTIHQWPATLVQPVGSPLSLECTVEGTSNPNLYWYRQAAGRGLQLLFYSVGIGQISSEVPQNLSASRPQDRQFILSSKKLLLSDSGFYLCAWSRLAANNEQFFGPGTRLTVL.

This clone was seen only once. J is TRBJ1-6 and V is TRBV11-3, with 7 bases matching TRBD1. Germline trimming cut 8 bases from V and 4 bases from J; bases unmatched to any gene: 8. Looked up from germline, CDR1 is SGHNT and CDR2 is YENEEA. CDR3 length: 15 amino acids. DNA for the CDR3: TGTGCCAGCTCGGGAGGGGGCGTTTATAATTCACCCCTCCACTTT. This sequence encodes CASSGGGVYNSPLHF.

This rearrangement joins TRBV2 to TRBJ1-4; tentative D call: TRBD1 (5 bases). V was shortened by 6 bases and J by 8 bases, with 19 bases between the two germline ends. Germline lookup yields CDR1 SNHLY and CDR2 FYNNEI. The CDR3 is 15 amino acids. The DNA of the CDR3 is TGTGCCAGCAGAGATCGGGGAGGAGGGGTGGAAAAACTGTTTTTT. This translates into CASRDRGGGVEKLFF.

The chain combines TRBV6-5 with TRBJ2-5; 7 bases align to TRBD1. Germline assignment: CDR1 MNHEY and CDR2 SVGAGI. J gave up 5 bases and V 5 bases, and 2 bases lay outside the gene matches. The CDR3 is 12 residues long. Written as DNA, the CDR3 is TGTGCCAGCAGTCGAGGGGGCGAGACCCAGTACTTC. It codes for CASSRGGETQYF.

This clone was detected once. This chain connects TRBV6-1 to TRBJ1-4; maybe TRBD1 (5 bases). Trimming took off 3 bases at V and 8 bases at J, with 13 bases between the two ends. From germline, CDR1 is MNHNS and CDR2 SASEGT. CDR3 length: 14 amino acids. The CDR3 region has the DNA TGTGCCAGCAGTGACAGTCAGGGTCGCGAAAAACTGTTTTTT. This gives the protein CASSDSQGREKLFF.

This rearrangement joins TRBV12-5 to TRBJ2-3; tentative D call: TRBD1 (5 bases). Trimming took off 7 bases at V and 0 bases at J, with 11 bases between the two ends. CDR1 is LGHNT, CDR2 FRNRAP, per germline. The CDR3 loop spans 14 amino acids. CDR3 amino acids: CASDDRTSTDTQYF. The CDR3 coding sequence is TGTGCTAGTGATGACAGAACTAGCACAGATACGCAGTATTTT.

The chain joins TRBV5-1 to TRBJ1-1; 7 bases fit TRBD1. This CDR3 contains 13 residues. Germline lookup yields CDR1 SGHRS and CDR2 YFSETQ. Germline trimming cut 3 bases from V and 7 bases from J; bases unmatched to any gene: 6. CDR3 sequence: CASSSRQGGEAFF. The CDR3, as DNA: TGCGCCAGCAGCTCCCGACAGGGCGGTGAAGCTTTCTTT.

The V gene is TRBV7-9, the J gene TRBJ2-3; 10 nucleotides match TRBD1. Germline values: CDR1 SEHNR, CDR2 FQNEAQ (reference sequence). V shed 1 base, J shed 6 bases, and the junction held 13 bases outside the gene matches. This CDR3 is built from 18 residues. DNA of the CDR3: TGTGCCAGCAGCTTAGACCTCCACCCGGGACAGGGGACCGATACGCAGTATTTT. Translating gives CASSLDLHPGQGTDTQYF.

The rearrangement links TRBV11-3 to TRBJ2-5; 8 bases are a match to TRBD2. The trim removed 6 bases at V and 3 bases at J, leaving 3 bases unmatched. This CDR3 region has 13 residues. Germline CDR1 is SGHNT and CDR2 is YENEEA. CDR3 region: CASRKLAEETQYF. CDR3 coding DNA: TGTGCCAGCAGGAAACTAGCGGAAGAGACCCAGTACTTC.

The V and J genes are TRBV2 and TRBJ2-7; the D gene is possibly TRBD1 (5 bases). The V end was cut by 6 bases, the J end by 7 bases, with 13 bases between. This CDR3 comprises 12 residues. Germline V lookup: CDR1 SNHLY, CDR2 FYNNEI. CDR3 amino acids: CASSGHVGEQYF. In DNA, the CDR3 is TGTGCCAGCAGCGGACATGTCGGAGAGCAGTACTTC. Supplemented by reference TRBV2 and TRBJ2-7, the full variable domain reads EPEVTQTPSHQVTQMGQEVILRCVPISNHLYFYWYRQILGQKVEFLVSFYNNEISEKSEIFDDQFSVERPDGSNFTLKIRSTKLEDSAMYFCASSGHVGEQYFGPGTRLTVT.

This clone was found a few times. The V and J genes are TRBV25-1 and TRBJ1-4; no firm D call. The length of the CDR3 is 18 residues. Germline loops: CDR1 MGHDK, CDR2 SYGVNS. V dropped 1 base and J dropped 2 bases, with 17 bases sitting between them. In nucleotides, the CDR3 is TGTGCCAGCAGTGAATGGGAGGGCATAATGGGCACTAATGAAAAACTGTTTTTT. Encoded protein: CASSEWEGIMGTNEKLFF.